This T cell receptor beta chain was documented in a study of technical replicates of blood from a handful of donors. Germline CDR1 SGHTA, CDR2 FQGTGA. Trimming took 5 bases from V and 7 from J, leaving 18 bases between them. The CDR3 consists of 14 residues. TCRdb keeps only in-frame clones here, not all; method: immunoSEQ multiplex PCR. The sample has roughly 80,000 clones; 75% to 90% are singletons. This TCR was recovered from a human donor in good health. The chain recombines TRBV7-3 with TRBJ2-7; weak D call: TRBD2 (6 bases). The specimen sequenced was T cells isolated from PBMCs. This CDR3 reads CASSVGTGGREQYF. In DNA form, the CDR3 reads TGTGCCAGCAGCGTCGGGACCGGGGGTCGGGAGCAGTACTTC.